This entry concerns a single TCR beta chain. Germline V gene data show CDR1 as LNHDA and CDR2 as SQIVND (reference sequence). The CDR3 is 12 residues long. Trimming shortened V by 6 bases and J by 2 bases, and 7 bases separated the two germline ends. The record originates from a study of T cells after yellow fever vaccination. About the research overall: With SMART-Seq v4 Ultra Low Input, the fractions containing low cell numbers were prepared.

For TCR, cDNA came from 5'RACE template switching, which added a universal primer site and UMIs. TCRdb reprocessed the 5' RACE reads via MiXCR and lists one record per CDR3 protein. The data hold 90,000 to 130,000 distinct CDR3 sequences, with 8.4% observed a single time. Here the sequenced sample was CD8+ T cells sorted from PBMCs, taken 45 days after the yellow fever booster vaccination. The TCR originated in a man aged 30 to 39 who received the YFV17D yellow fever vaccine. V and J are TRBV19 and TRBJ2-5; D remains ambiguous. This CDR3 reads CASSSWQETQYF. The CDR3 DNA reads TGTGCCAGTAGCTCTTGGCAAGAGACCCAGTACTTC.